These 14 T cell receptor beta chains originate from one sample sequenced in a study of T cell responses to AZD1222 COVID-19 vaccine. Clones were read by immunoSEQ multiplex PCR, and TCRdb kept only the in-frame ones, dropping some. Of 50,000 to 55,000 clones in the sample, roughly 87% were seen once. Specimen: peripheral blood, collected 28 days after the second AZD1222 dose. The receptors come from an adult who received the AZD1222 COVID-19 vaccine.

The rearrangement uses TRBV3-1 (or the pseudogene TRBV3-2) and TRBJ2-7, with D perhaps TRBD1 or TRBD2 (6 bases each). Between the trimmed V and J ends, which lost 4 bases and 2 bases, there was a span of 12 bases. CDR3 length equals 14 residues. CDR1 is LGHDT, CDR2 YNNKEL, per germline (reference sequence). The CDR3 reads CASSREDRPYEQYF. The DNA of the CDR3 is TGTGCCAGCAGCCGGGAGGACAGACCCTACGAGCAGTACTTC.

The V call is TRBV28, the J call TRBJ2-2, with 10 positions matching TRBD2. V dropped 6 bases and J dropped 6; count of bases not matched to a gene: 13. CDR3 length equals 17 residues. Germline values: CDR1 MDHEN, CDR2 SYDVKM. The CDR3, as DNA: TGTGCCAGCAGCCAAGGACTAGCGGACCCGCGGGCCGGGGAGCTGTTTTTT. This encodes CASSQGLADPRAGELFF.

This rearrangement joins TRBV19 to TRBJ1-2, with D perhaps matching TRBD1 (5 bases). Per the germline V gene, CDR1 is LNHDA and CDR2 is SQIVND (reference sequence). V lost 3 bases, J lost 8 bases, and 22 bases lay in between. The CDR3 extends over 16 amino acids. The CDR3 loop reads CASSIRGGGTVLGYTF. The CDR3 nucleotides are TGTGCCAGTAGTATCCGGGGTGGAGGGACGGTGCTAGGCTACACCTTC.

The J gene is TRBJ1-2, the V gene TRBV14; 7 bases match TRBD1. The trim removed 0 bases at V and 8 bases at J, leaving 6 bases unmatched. Germline CDR1 reads SGHDN; CDR2 reads FVKESK. This CDR3 contains 14 residues. The CDR3 sequence: CASSQDRGQIGYTF. The CDR3 bases are TGTGCCAGCAGCCAAGATAGGGGACAGATCGGCTACACCTTC. Full variable domain (remainder filled in from reference TRBV14 and TRBJ1-2): EAGVTQFPSHSVIEKGQTVTLRCDPISGHDNLYWYRRVMGKEIKFLLHFVKESKQDESGMPNNRFLAERTGGTYSTLKVQPAELEDSGVYFCASSQDRGQIGYTFGSGTRLTVV.

CDR3 coding DNA: TGTGCCAGCAGTAAACGAACGACCGGGACCCCAACTGAAGCTTTCTTT. It encodes CASSKRTTGTPTEAFF. J is TRBJ1-1 and V is TRBV6-2 or TRBV6-3; tentative D call: TRBD1 (5 bases). The V gene lost 5 bases and the J gene lost 5 bases, with 21 bases spanning the gap. Germline V gene sequence: CDR1 MNHEY, CDR2 SVGEGT. The CDR3 totals 16 residues.

Note on this clone: Other DNA sequences within the sample encode an identical CDR3. The genes are TRBV2 and TRBJ2-5; D call uncertain. V lost 0 bases and J lost 4, with 3 bases in between. Germline V CDR1 and CDR2: SNHLY, FYNNEI. This CDR3 has 12 amino acids. CDR3 sequence: CASSEAGETQYF. Here the CDR3 DNA reads TGTGCCAGCAGTGAAGCGGGAGAGACCCAGTACTTC. Filled out from reference TRBV2 and TRBJ2-5, the complete variable domain reads EPEVTQTPSHQVTQMGQEVILRCVPISNHLYFYWYRQILGQKVEFLVSFYNNEISEKSEIFDDQFSVERPDGSNFTLKIRSTKLEDSAMYFCASSEAGETQYFGPGTRLLVL.

The J gene is TRBJ2-7, the V gene TRBV27; TRBD2 matches at 8 bases. CDR3 size: 16 residues. V shed 2 bases, J shed 5 bases, and the junction held 11 bases outside the gene matches. CDR1 and CDR2 from the germline V gene are MNHEY and SMNVEV (reference sequence). CDR3 residues: CASSLGSGKRTHEQYF. CDR3 nucleotide sequence: TGTGCCAGCAGTTTAGGTAGCGGGAAACGCACGCACGAGCAGTACTTC.

This chain joins TRBV14 and TRBJ1-4; TRBD1 aligns across 8 bases. Per germline, CDR1 SGHDN and CDR2 FVKESK. The trim removed 4 bases at V and 15 bases at J, leaving 10 bases unmatched. The CDR3 runs to 13 residues. The CDR3 spells CASSPAGGGQVFF. As DNA, the CDR3 is TGTGCCAGCAGCCCCGCGGGCGGGGGACAGGTGTTTTTT. Complete variable domain (other parts from reference TRBV14 and TRBJ1-4): EAGVTQFPSHSVIEKGQTVTLRCDPISGHDNLYWYRRVMGKEIKFLLHFVKESKQDESGMPNNRFLAERTGGTYSTLKVQPAELEDSGVYFCASSPAGGGQVFFGSGTQLSVL.

The chain uses TRBV4-2 and TRBJ2-7; 7 positions match TRBD2. Unmatched junction bases numbered 5, after V lost 3 bases and J lost 6 bases. CDR3 length equals 13 residues. CDR1 and CDR2 (germline): LGHNA, YNFKEQ. In DNA, the CDR3 is TGTGCCAGCAGCCACCCGGGAGGAGGCGAGCAGTACTTC. This translates into CASSHPGGGEQYF.

This clone has just one count. V gene TRBV28 combines with J gene TRBJ2-7; D is unclear. Trimming pared 8 bases from V and 3 bases from J, leaving 8 bases between. From germline, CDR1 is MDHEN and CDR2 SYDVKM. The CDR3 is made up of 11 amino acids. CDR3 coding DNA: TGTGCCAGCGTTCAAGACTACGAGCAGTACTTC. Encoded protein: CASVQDYEQYF.

The chain employs TRBV2 and TRBJ2-3; TRBD1 or TRBD2 may be the D gene (7 bases each). This CDR3 region has 16 residues. CDR1 is SNHLY and CDR2 is FYNNEI in the germline V gene. V was pared by 2 bases and J by 5 bases, with 17 bases between. Here the CDR3 reads CASSEYRQGGGDTQYF. Written as DNA, the CDR3 is TGTGCCAGCAGTGAATACCGACAGGGCGGGGGAGATACGCAGTATTTT.

The chain recombines TRBV12-5 with TRBJ2-1; D is uncertain. Trimming pared 4 bases from V and 10 bases from J, leaving 8 bases between. The CDR3 is made up of 11 amino acids. Germline CDR1 and CDR2: LGHNT and FRNRAP. CDR3 nucleotide sequence: TGTGCTAGTGGTTGGTCGAACGAGCAGTTCTTC. Encoded protein: CASGWSNEQFF.

The chain joins TRBV5-1 to TRBJ2-3; 12 nucleotides line up with TRBD2. The CDR3 extends over 16 amino acids. Per the germline V gene, CDR1 is SGHRS and CDR2 is YFSETQ. J gave up 2 bases and V 0 bases, and 1 base lay outside the gene matches. The CDR3 nucleotides are TGCGCCAGCAGCTTGGGACTAGCGGGGGTCACAGATACGCAGTATTTT. As protein: CASSLGLAGVTDTQYF.

The chain recombines TRBV27 with TRBJ2-7; D is tentatively TRBD1 or TRBD2 (6 bases each). The CDR3 has 16 residues. The V and J ends lost 0 bases and 1 base respectively, with 13 bases between them. CDR1 and CDR2 from the germline V gene are MNHEY and SMNVEV (reference sequence). The CDR3 DNA reads TGTGCCAGCAGTTTATCGCGGGGACACTATTCCTACGAGCAGTACTTC. Its protein is CASSLSRGHYSYEQYF.